Detailed here is one T cell receptor (beta chain). The entry originates in a study of CD8 T cells in ankylosing spondylitis. V was pared by 2 bases and J by 8 bases, with 8 bases between. Germline CDR1 reads LGHDT; CDR2 reads YNNKEL (reference sequence). The CDR3 sequence is 12 residues long. From the 5' RACE reads, TCRdb called clonotypes with MiXCR, one entry per CDR3 protein. The sample holds 300,000 to 350,000 distinct CDR3 sequences, around a tenth seen once. The V gene is TRBV3-1, the J gene TRBJ2-3; tentatively, D is TRBD1 (5 bases). The TCR originated in a female donor with ankylosing spondylitis or in good health (not recorded which). The sample comprised blood, either unsorted or a sorted T cell fraction (not recorded which). The DNA of the CDR3 is TGTGCCAGCAGCCAACGGCAGGGTACGCAGTATTTT. As protein: CASSQRQGTQYF.